The 25 T cell receptor beta chains in this list originate from one sample, sequenced in a study of cytomegalovirus exposure and HLA in healthy donors. Both 60 Vbeta primers and 13 Jbeta primers went into the PCR. Generated by immunoSEQ multiplex PCR, the TCRdb table keeps only in-frame clones and is missing some. The profile shows roughly 240,000 clones, roughly 84% of them singletons. Sequencing was carried out using PBMCs. The receptors shown here come from a girl aged 2 to 9 in good health and CMV-seronegative.

The V call is TRBV4-1, the J call TRBJ2-7, with D perhaps matching TRBD1 (5 bases). Germline V gene lookup returns CDR1 MGHRA and CDR2 YSYEKL. Trimming stripped 2 bases from V and 3 bases from J, with 8 bases between. This CDR3 has 13 residues. In DNA, the CDR3 is TGCGCCAGCAGCCAACCAGGGTTCTACGAGCAGTACTTC. This codes for CASSQPGFYEQYF.

V is TRBV5-1 and J is TRBJ1-1; TRBD1 is a possible D gene (5 bases). Germline V gives CDR1 SGHRS, CDR2 YFSETQ. The CDR3 covers 15 residues. Trimming took off 4 bases at V and 0 bases at J, with 13 bases between the two ends. The CDR3 protein is CASSLLDRLNTEAFF. The CDR3 DNA follows: TGCGCCAGCAGCCTCCTTGACAGATTGAACACTGAAGCTTTCTTT.

The gene calls are TRBV7-9 and TRBJ2-3, with 12 nucleotides matching TRBD2. This CDR3 is 16 amino acids long. The V gene's germline CDR1 is SEHNR and CDR2 FQNEAQ (reference sequence). Trimming cost V 1 base and J 4 bases; bases outside gene matches: 3. The CDR3 sequence: CASSLGLAGGPDTQYF. CDR3 nucleotides: TGTGCCAGCAGCTTAGGGCTAGCGGGAGGGCCAGATACGCAGTATTTT.

The rearrangement joins TRBV30 to TRBJ1-5, with D possibly TRBD1 on 6 matching bases. The ends were cut back, 0 bases at V and 4 bases at J, with 10 bases in the middle. CDR3 length equals 14 residues. Germline CDR1 GTSNPN, CDR2 SVGIG (reference sequence). Here the CDR3 reads CAWSVQGYNQPQHF. The CDR3 region has the DNA TGTGCCTGGAGTGTACAGGGTTATAATCAGCCCCAGCATTTT.

This chain joins TRBV25-1 and TRBJ2-7, with D unresolved. The CDR3 spans 17 residues. The germline V and J ends were trimmed by 1 base and 2 bases, with 18 bases remaining between them. Germline CDR1 is MGHDK and CDR2 is SYGVNS. For the CDR3, the DNA is TGTGCCAGCAGTGAATCTGGCGGCCGTGCTCATGCCTACGAGCAGTACTTC. Its protein is CASSESGGRAHAYEQYF.

As DNA, the CDR3 is TGTGCCAGCAGCTTACAGGACAGGGGAGCTCAGCCCCAGCATTTT. This translates into CASSLQDRGAQPQHF. The chain joins TRBV7-8 to TRBJ1-5; 9 bases agree with TRBD1. The CDR3 has 15 residues. V was clipped by 2 bases and J by 6 bases; unmatched bases: 5. Germline V gives CDR1 SGHVS, CDR2 FQNEAQ.

CDR3 amino acids: CASSGPRGLTDTQYF. The CDR3 DNA follows: TGCGCCAGCAGCGGTCCTCGCGGACTCACAGATACGCAGTATTTT. The chain has TRBV10-1 and TRBJ2-3; D might be TRBD2 (5 bases). The CDR3 is 15 amino acids. V lost 6 bases to trimming and J lost 2 bases, with 15 bases between them. Germline V gene data show CDR1 as WNHNN and CDR2 as SYGVQD (reference sequence).

The chain joins TRBV7-9 to TRBJ2-7, with 10 bases lining up with TRBD1. The CDR3 length is 16 residues. Unmatched junction bases numbered 6, after V lost 3 bases and J lost 1 base. Germline CDR1 and CDR2: SEHNR and FQNEAQ (reference sequence). DNA of the CDR3: TGTGCCAGCAGCTTCCCGACAGGGGGCAGGTCCTACGAGCAGTACTTC. Protein: CASSFPTGGRSYEQYF.

This chain connects TRBV9 to TRBJ2-1; TRBD1 matches 7 bases. The J segment lost 1 base and the V segment lost 0 bases, leaving 7 bases of the junction unmatched. Germline V gene lookup returns CDR1 SGDLS and CDR2 YYNGEE. This CDR3 contains 17 residues. Written as DNA, the CDR3 is TGTGCCAGCAGCGTAGGAGGGGGCCCAGCATCCTACAATGAGCAGTTCTTC. Amino acids: CASSVGGGPASYNEQFF. The entire variable domain, with the rest obtained from reference TRBV9 and TRBJ2-1, is as follows: DSGVTQTPKHLITATGQRVTLRCSPRSGDLSVYWYQQSLDQGLQFLIQYYNGEERAKGNILERFSAQQFPDLHSELNLSSLELGDSALYFCASSVGGGPASYNEQFFGPGTRLTVL.

The V and J genes are TRBV4-1 and TRBJ2-7; tentatively, D is TRBD2 (6 bases). Germline values: CDR1 MGHRA, CDR2 YSYEKL. V was trimmed by 1 base and J by 3 bases, leaving 16 bases between them. The CDR3 totals 16 residues. The CDR3 DNA is TGCGCCAGCAGCCAAGGTGGGTCTAGCGCATTCTACGAGCAGTACTTC. It translates to CASSQGGSSAFYEQYF.

The chain combines TRBV4-1 with TRBJ1-4; D unclear. The CDR3 sequence is 15 residues long. Trimming removed 1 base from V and 5 bases from J, with 11 bases in between. Per the germline V gene, CDR1 is MGHRA and CDR2 is YSYEKL. CDR3 region: CASSQVAGSNEKLFF. The CDR3 DNA follows: TGCGCCAGCAGCCAAGTGGCAGGTTCCAATGAAAAACTGTTTTTT.

The chain links TRBV5-4 to TRBJ1-5; 7 nucleotides align to TRBD1. The CDR3 covers 16 residues. The V and J ends lost 4 bases and 0 bases, in that order; junction bases with no gene match: 7. CDR1 is SGHNT and CDR2 is YYREEE in the germline V gene (reference sequence). The CDR3 region has the DNA TGTGCCAGCAGCAAGTATACAGGGGATAGCAATCAGCCCCAGCATTTT. It codes for CASSKYTGDSNQPQHF.

CDR3 sequence (DNA): TGTGCCAGTTCGGACAGGGGGGGTTTCTACGAGCAGTACTTC. Translating it yields CASSDRGGFYEQYF. The rearrangement joins TRBV19 to TRBJ2-7; 10 bases line up with TRBD1. J gave up 3 bases and V 8 bases, and 7 bases lay outside the gene matches. The CDR3 sequence is 14 residues long. Germline-derived CDR1 and CDR2 are LNHDA and SQIVND (reference sequence).

The chain couples TRBV5-4 to TRBJ2-5; the match to TRBD1 covers 7 bases. The CDR3 is 17 amino acids. Per the germline V gene, CDR1 is SGHNT and CDR2 is YYREEE (reference sequence). V trimming: 4 bases; J trimming: 4 bases; junction bases outside the gene matches: 16. The CDR3 loop reads CASSRINTGVSTETQYF. CDR3 nucleotide sequence: TGTGCCAGCAGCCGAATAAATACAGGGGTTAGTACAGAGACCCAGTACTTC.

The rearrangement links TRBV5-4 to TRBJ2-1; D remains ambiguous. Germline CDR1 reads SGHNT; CDR2 reads YYREEE (reference sequence). This CDR3 spans 16 amino acids. Trimming took 0 bases from V and 0 from J, leaving 10 bases between them. CDR3 loop: CASSLVAPSSYNEQFF. DNA of the CDR3: TGTGCCAGCAGCTTGGTTGCACCGAGCTCCTACAATGAGCAGTTCTTC.

The chain employs TRBV4-1 and TRBJ2-2, with TRBD2 matching 11 bases. This CDR3 region has 17 residues. With 3 bases clipped from V and 0 bases from J, the junction kept 3 bases outside the gene matches. CDR1 is MGHRA, CDR2 YSYEKL, per germline. CDR3 sequence reads: CASSQVLAGANTGELFF. In DNA, the CDR3 is TGCGCCAGCAGCCAGGTACTAGCGGGAGCGAACACCGGGGAGCTGTTTTTT.

The rearrangement joins TRBV30 to TRBJ1-1; D perhaps matches TRBD1 (6 bases). Trimming took 4 bases from V and 3 from J, leaving 12 bases between them. CDR3 length equals 13 residues. CDR1 is GTSNPN and CDR2 is SVGIG in the germline V gene (reference sequence). CDR3 sequence reads: CAWIWGQDTEAFF. DNA of the CDR3: TGTGCCTGGATCTGGGGGCAAGACACTGAAGCTTTCTTT.

V gene TRBV6-1 combines with J gene TRBJ2-7; D might be TRBD2 (7 bases). The V end lost 2 bases, the J end lost 6 bases, and 17 bases lay between the germline ends. The CDR3 is 15 amino acids. Germline V lookup: CDR1 MNHNS, CDR2 SASEGT. The CDR3 loop is CASSELLQGGLEQYF. CDR3 coding DNA: TGTGCCAGCAGTGAACTTCTACAGGGAGGGCTCGAGCAGTACTTC.

The chain has TRBV7-2 and TRBJ2-7, with 11 bases aligning to TRBD2. Losses at the gene ends were 5 bases for V and 2 bases for J; bases not matched to a gene: 2. Looked up from germline, CDR1 is SGHTA and CDR2 is FQGNSA. The CDR3 consists of 14 residues. The CDR3 reads CASSGLAGTYEQYF. CDR3 nucleotides: TGTGCCAGCAGCGGACTAGCGGGTACCTACGAGCAGTACTTC.

The gene calls are TRBV9 and TRBJ2-7, with D possibly TRBD2 on 5 matching bases. CDR3 length: 14 amino acids. The V gene's germline CDR1 is SGDLS and CDR2 YYNGEE. Trimming cost V 0 bases and J 4 bases, with 11 bases left between them. For the CDR3, the DNA is TGTGCCAGCAGCGTAGCTACGAGGGATTACGAGCAGTACTTC. This encodes CASSVATRDYEQYF.

This clone is a singleton in its sample. This sequence joins TRBV6-5 and TRBJ1-1, with 7 positions matching TRBD1. Trimming removed 6 bases from V and 5 bases from J; junction bases left unmatched: 9. The CDR3 extends over 14 amino acids. The germline CDR1 and CDR2 sequences are MNHEY and SVGAGI. CDR3 bases: TGTGCCAGCAGCAAGAGGGGGCAGGGGACTGAAGCTTTCTTT. The encoded protein is CASSKRGQGTEAFF.

The V gene is TRBV7-8, the J gene TRBJ2-7; no definite D call. This CDR3 comprises 11 residues. Between the trimmed V and J ends, which lost 3 bases and 5 bases, there was a span of 5 bases. Germline values: CDR1 SGHVS, CDR2 FQNEAQ. CDR3 amino acids: CASSFGHEQYF. CDR3 DNA: TGTGCCAGCAGCTTCGGTCACGAGCAGTACTTC.

The chain joins TRBV5-4 to TRBJ2-7, with D maybe TRBD2 (6 bases). Between the trimmed V and J ends, which lost 0 bases and 5 bases, there was a span of 12 bases. CDR1 is SGHNT, CDR2 YYREEE, per germline (reference sequence). CDR3 size: 14 residues. The CDR3: CASSLDAGSHEQYF. The DNA of the CDR3 is TGTGCCAGCAGCTTGGACGCGGGGTCCCACGAGCAGTACTTC.

This rearrangement joins TRBV6-5 to TRBJ2-1, with a possible D match to TRBD2 (5 bases). Germline values: CDR1 MNHEY, CDR2 SVGAGI. The CDR3 loop spans 14 amino acids. Deletions cut 5 bases from V and 6 bases from J, with 14 bases between. The DNA for the CDR3 is TGTGCCAGCAGTGCCTTTTTCCGGGGCAATGAGCAGTTCTTC. Its protein is CASSAFFRGNEQFF.

V is TRBV7-7 and J is TRBJ2-3, with D uncertain. V was trimmed by 1 base and J by 5 bases, leaving 7 bases between them. CDR1 SSHAT and CDR2 FNYEAQ come from the germline V gene (reference sequence). CDR3 length: 13 residues. The DNA of the CDR3 is TGTGCCAGCAGCTTAGGCCGAGGAGATACGCAGTATTTT. As protein: CASSLGRGDTQYF.